This is a list of T cell receptor beta chains from one sample in a study of CD8+CD57+ T cells in acquired aplastic anemia. TCRdb independently ran MiXCR on the reads; one entry per CDR3 protein. The profile shows approximately 160,000 distinct CDR3 sequences, roughly 50% of them singletons. The sequenced sample was sorted CD4+, CD8+, or CD8+CD57+ T cells (not recorded which) from PBMCs. These receptors were collected from a human donor with aplastic anemia. The CDR3 runs from the conserved cysteine through the conserved F or W. The size field is filled for only some rows; it gives once, few, many or a size class.

>many|TRBV20-1|TRBJ2-1
CSAPGLGGGNEQFF
>NA|TRBV10-3|TRBJ2-3
CATRTSGNEQYF
>NA|TRBV29-1|TRBJ2-3
CSVEPGGDTQYF
>NA|TRBV7-3|TRBJ2-5
CASSFTGAVGETQYF
>once|TRBV5-1|TRBJ2-3
CASSQFVSGFTDTQYF
>few|TRBV12-3/TRBV12-4|TRBJ2-3
CASSPDRGITSADTQYF
>NA|TRBV25-1|TRBJ1-2
CASSTLRKGPSGGYTF
>NA|TRBV12-3/TRBV12-4|TRBJ2-7
CASSLKFAGHYEQYF
>many|TRBV11-3|TRBJ2-5
CASSRIASETQYF
>NA|TRBV29-1|TRBJ2-5
CSFPPGAGETQYF
>many|TRBV2|TRBJ1-1
CASSEREGHEAFF
>many|TRBV6-5|TRBJ1-2
CASSSGPVEGYTF
>few|TRBV15|TRBJ1-2
CATSSGQGALYNYGYTF
>many|TRBV12-3/TRBV12-4|TRBJ2-1
CASSPTGRSYNEQFF
>many|TRBV29-1|TRBJ2-3
CSVDNRATDTQYF
>many|TRBV20-1|TRBJ1-4
CSAREGRATEKLFF
>NA|TRBV19|TRBJ1-1
CASRVQGASEAFF
>NA|TRBV9|TRBJ2-5
CASSVGPGLRETQYF
>NA|TRBV20-1|TRBJ1-2
CSARPRALTYNYGYTF
>NA|TRBV29-1|TRBJ1-2
CSVLGDYGYTF
>NA|TRBV29-1|TRBJ2-1
CSVRLAGPFNEQFF
>NA|TRBV10-3|TRBJ1-2
CAILTENYGYTF
>many|TRBV19|TRBJ1-3
CASSNHLDRPSGNTIYF
>NA|TRBV19|TRBJ2-1
CASSSGRDYNEQFF
>NA|TRBV29-1|TRBJ1-2
CSVPGQGAGYTF
>NA|TRBV2|TRBJ2-3
CASRAGPLGDTQYF
>few|TRBV9|TRBJ2-3
CASSVWRDTQYF
>NA|TRBV12-3/TRBV12-4|TRBJ2-3
CASRRESTQYF
>NA|TRBV24-1|TRBJ1-5
CATSGGQGSQPQHF
>many|TRBV19|TRBJ2-1
CASSGSSYNEQFF
>NA|TRBV10-3|TRBJ2-7
CAISGLAGSSYEQYF
>few|TRBV11-1|TRBJ2-1
CASSLGPSGLYEQFF
>NA|TRBV20-1|TRBJ1-6
CSAIQTGLSSYNSPLHF
>many|TRBV20-1|TRBJ1-4
CSAAGSSQEKLFF
>NA|TRBV7-9|TRBJ2-7
CASSLEGGPYEQYF
>NA|TRBV2|TRBJ2-7
CASRGPGLAYEQYF
>NA|TRBV6-5|TRBJ1-2
CASRYRTESRYTF
>many|TRBV15|TRBJ2-3
CATSGIAGGTDTQYF
>few|TRBV10-3|TRBJ1-1
CAISVNTEAFF
>NA|TRBV11-2|TRBJ2-4
CASSSGKGGLAKNIQYF
>few|TRBV25-1|TRBJ2-7
CASSGQNGTVPYEQYF
>NA|TRBV30|TRBJ1-2
CAWRALGRSELGGYTF
>NA|TRBV5-5|TRBJ2-5
CASSSGGTSGALQETQYF
>many|TRBV4-2|TRBJ2-1
CASSQGLAGVSEQFF
>many|TRBV19|TRBJ2-1
CASSITIAYNEQFF
>many|TRBV7-2|TRBJ1-3
CASSRLGSGVLGNTIYF
>many|TRBV7-2|TRBJ2-7
CASSQDSEQYF
>many|TRBV5-1|TRBJ1-6
CASSLTGQAIGSPLHF
>many|TRBV2|TRBJ1-6
CASSRTEYNSPLHF
>few|TRBV19|TRBJ1-5
CASSEQGARQPQHF
>NA|TRBV9|TRBJ1-6
CASSGTHRGTNSPLHF
>NA|TRBV6-1|TRBJ2-7
CATSPGQVTYEQYF
>NA|TRBV30|TRBJ1-4
CASSVEATNEKLFF
>many|TRBV4-2|TRBJ2-1
CASSQDGTGGYNEQFF
>once|TRBV29-1|TRBJ2-5
CSVTDLDRGETQYF
>many|TRBV20-1|TRBJ2-1
CSAAPGSYNEQFF
>few|TRBV24-1|TRBJ2-5
CATSDSGHRIDETQYF
>few|TRBV10-2|TRBJ1-1
CASSMAPQGAAFF
>NA|TRBV5-1|TRBJ2-5
CASSSQMKETQYF
>NA|TRBV14|TRBJ2-1
CASSQDHSGTSGRGSYNERFF